This TCR beta chain derives from a study of cytomegalovirus exposure and HLA in healthy donors. Overall study results and limits: With later analysis, a missense DCLRE1C variant became linked to TCR beta V- and J-gene trimming. With high specificity and sensitivity, the classifier reportedly diagnosed cytomegalovirus status.

The CDR3 length is 15 residues. Between the trimmed V and J ends, which lost 3 bases and 2 bases, there was a span of 14 bases. Germline values: CDR1 SGHTA, CDR2 FQGNSA. A note on this clone: The antigen is not known.

The PCR used 60 Vbeta and 13 Jbeta primers. Produced via immunoSEQ multiplex PCR; TCRdb's table is partial and in-frame only. This sample yields 140,000 to 150,000 clones, of which approximately 91% are seen a single time; around 0.51% belongs to the top ten. This clonotype was sampled from a woman aged 40-49 years in good health and CMV-seronegative. The sample taken for sequencing was PBMCs. The chain uses TRBV7-2 and TRBJ2-7; possible D gene TRBD2, 5 bases. The CDR3 here is CASSFLHGVTYEQYF. CDR3 bases: TGTGCCAGCAGCTTTTTACACGGGGTTACCTACGAGCAGTACTTC.